This record covers a single TCR beta chain. The CDR3 covers 11 residues. CDR1 and CDR2 from the germline V gene are SGHRS and YFSETQ. Trimming removed 3 bases at V and 7 bases at J, with 5 bases between. The data were taken from a study of blood T cell repertoires in COVID-19. TCRdb keeps only in-frame clones here, not all; method: immunoSEQ multiplex PCR. The table has fewer than 40,000 clones, nearly 90% seen once. The sequence derives from a man between 65 and 85 years old with active COVID-19. The sample comprised peripheral blood. This sequence joins TRBV5-1 and TRBJ2-1, with D uncertain. In DNA form, the CDR3 reads TGCGCCAGCAGCTACTTAAATGAGCAGTTCTTC. Encoded protein: CASSYLNEQFF.